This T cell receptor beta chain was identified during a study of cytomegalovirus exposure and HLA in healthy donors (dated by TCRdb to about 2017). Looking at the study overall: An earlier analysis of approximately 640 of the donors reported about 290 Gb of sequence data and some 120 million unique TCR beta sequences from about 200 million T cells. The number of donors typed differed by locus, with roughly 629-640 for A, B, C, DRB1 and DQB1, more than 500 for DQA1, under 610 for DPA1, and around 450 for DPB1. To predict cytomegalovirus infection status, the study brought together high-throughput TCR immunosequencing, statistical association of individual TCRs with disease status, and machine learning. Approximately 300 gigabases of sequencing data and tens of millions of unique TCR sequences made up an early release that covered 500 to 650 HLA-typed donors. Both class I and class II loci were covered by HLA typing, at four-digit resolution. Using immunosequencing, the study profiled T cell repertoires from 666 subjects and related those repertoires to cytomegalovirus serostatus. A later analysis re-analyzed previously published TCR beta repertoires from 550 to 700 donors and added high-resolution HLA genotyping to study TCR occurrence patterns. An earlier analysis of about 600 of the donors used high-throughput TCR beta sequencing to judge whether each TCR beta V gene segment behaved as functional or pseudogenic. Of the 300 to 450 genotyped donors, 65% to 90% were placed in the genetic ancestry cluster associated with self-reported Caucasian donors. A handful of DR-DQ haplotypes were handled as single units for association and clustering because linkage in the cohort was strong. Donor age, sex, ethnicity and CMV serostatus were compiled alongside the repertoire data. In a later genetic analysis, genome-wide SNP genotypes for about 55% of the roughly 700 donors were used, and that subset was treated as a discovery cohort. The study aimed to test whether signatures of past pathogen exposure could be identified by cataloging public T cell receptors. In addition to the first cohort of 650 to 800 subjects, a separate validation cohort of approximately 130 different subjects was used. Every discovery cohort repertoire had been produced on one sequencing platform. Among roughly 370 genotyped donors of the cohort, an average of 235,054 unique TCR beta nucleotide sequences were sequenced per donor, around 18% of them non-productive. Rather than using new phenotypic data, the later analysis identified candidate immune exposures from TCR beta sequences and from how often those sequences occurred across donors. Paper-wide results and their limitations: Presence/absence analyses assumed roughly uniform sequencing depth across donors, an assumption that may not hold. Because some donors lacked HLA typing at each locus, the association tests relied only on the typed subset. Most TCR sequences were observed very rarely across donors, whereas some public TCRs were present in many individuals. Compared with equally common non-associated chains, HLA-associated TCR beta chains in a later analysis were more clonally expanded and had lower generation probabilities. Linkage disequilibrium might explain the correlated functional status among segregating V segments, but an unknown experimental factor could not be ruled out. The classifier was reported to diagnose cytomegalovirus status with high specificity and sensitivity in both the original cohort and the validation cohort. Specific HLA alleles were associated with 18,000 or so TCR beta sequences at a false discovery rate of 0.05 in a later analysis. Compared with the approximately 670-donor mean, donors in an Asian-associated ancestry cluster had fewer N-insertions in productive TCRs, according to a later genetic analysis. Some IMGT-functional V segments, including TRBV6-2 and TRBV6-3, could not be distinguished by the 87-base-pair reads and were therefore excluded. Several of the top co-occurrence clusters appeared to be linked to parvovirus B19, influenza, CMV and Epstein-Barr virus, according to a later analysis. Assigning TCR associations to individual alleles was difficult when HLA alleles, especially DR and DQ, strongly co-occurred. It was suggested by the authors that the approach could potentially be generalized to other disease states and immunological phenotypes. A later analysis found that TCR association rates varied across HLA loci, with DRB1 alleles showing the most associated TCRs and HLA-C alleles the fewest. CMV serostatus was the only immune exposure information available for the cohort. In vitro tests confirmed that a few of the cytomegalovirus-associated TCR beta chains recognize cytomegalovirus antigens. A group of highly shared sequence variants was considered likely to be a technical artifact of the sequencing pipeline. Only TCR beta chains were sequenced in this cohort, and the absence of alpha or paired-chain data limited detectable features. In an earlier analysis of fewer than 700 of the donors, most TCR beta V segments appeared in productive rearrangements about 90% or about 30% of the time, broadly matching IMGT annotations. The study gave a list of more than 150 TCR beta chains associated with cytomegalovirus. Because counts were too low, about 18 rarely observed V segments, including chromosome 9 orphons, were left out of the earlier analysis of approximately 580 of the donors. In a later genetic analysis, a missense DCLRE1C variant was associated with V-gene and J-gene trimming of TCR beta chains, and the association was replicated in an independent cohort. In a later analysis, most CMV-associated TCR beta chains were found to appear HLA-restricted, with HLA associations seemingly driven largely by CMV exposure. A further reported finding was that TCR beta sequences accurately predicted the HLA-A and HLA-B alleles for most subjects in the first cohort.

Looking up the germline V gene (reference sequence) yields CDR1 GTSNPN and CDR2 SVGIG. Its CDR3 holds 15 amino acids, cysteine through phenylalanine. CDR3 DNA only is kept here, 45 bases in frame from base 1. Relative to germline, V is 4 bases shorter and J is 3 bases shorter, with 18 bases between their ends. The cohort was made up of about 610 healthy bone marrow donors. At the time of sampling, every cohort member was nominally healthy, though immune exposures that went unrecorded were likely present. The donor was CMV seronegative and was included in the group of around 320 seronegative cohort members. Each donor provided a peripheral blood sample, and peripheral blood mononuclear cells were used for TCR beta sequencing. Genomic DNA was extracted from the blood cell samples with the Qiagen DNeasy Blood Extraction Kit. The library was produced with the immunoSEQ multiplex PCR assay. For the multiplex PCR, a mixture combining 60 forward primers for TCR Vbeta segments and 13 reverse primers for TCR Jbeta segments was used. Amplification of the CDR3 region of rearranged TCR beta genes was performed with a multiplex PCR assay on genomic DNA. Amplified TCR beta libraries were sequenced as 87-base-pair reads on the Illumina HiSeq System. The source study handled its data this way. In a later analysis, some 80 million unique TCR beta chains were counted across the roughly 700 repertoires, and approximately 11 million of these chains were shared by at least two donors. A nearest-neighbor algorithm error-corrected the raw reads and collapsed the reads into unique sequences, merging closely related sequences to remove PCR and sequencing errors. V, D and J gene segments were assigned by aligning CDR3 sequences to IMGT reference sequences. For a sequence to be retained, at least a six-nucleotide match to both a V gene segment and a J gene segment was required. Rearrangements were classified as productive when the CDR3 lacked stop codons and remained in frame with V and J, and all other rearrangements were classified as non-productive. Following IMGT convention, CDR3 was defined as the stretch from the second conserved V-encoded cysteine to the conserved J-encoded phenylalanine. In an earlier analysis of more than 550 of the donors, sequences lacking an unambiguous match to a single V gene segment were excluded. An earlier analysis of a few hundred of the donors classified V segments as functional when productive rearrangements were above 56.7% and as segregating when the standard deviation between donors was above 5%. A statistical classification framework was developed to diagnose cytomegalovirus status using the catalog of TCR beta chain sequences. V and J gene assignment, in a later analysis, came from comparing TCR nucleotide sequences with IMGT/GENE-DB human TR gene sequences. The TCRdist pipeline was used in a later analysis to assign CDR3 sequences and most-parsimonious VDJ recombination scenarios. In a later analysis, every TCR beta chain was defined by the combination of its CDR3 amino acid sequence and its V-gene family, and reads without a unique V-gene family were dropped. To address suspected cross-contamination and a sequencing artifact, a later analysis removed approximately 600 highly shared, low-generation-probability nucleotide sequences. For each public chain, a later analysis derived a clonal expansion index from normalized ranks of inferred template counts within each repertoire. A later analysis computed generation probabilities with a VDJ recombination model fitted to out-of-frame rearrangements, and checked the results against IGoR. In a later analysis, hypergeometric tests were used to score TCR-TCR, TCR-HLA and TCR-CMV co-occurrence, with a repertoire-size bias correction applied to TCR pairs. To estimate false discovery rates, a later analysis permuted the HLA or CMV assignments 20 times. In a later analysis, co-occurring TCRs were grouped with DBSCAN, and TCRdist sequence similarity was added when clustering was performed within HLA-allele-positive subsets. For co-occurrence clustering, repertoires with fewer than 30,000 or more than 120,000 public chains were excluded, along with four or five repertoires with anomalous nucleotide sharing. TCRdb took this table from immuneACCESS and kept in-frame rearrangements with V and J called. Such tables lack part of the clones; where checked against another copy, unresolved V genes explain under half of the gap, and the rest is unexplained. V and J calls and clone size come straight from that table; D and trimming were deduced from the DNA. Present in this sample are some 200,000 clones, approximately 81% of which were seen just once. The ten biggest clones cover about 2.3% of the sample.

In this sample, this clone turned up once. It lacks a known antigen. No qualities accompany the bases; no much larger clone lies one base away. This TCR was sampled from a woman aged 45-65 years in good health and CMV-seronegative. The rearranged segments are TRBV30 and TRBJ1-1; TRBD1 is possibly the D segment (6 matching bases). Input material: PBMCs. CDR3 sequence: CAWNREWGWHTEAFF. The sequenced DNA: TGTGCCTGGAACAGGGAGTGGGGTTGGCACACTGAAGCTTTCTTT. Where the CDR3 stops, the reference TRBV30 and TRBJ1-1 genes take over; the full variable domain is SQTIHQWPATLVQPVGSPLSLECTVEGTSNPNLYWYRQAAGRGLQLLFYSVGIGQISSEVPQNLSASRPQDRQFILSSKKLLLSDSGFYLCAWNREWGWHTEAFFGQGTRLTVV.